The present T cell receptor beta chain was sequenced within a study of post-analysis software for immune sequencing data. As for this clonotype: Antigen unknown.

Study-wide results and limits: Samples sharing a preparation batch grouped tightly together when assessed by F measure. Four to six TRBV segments were more frequent in patients than controls; TRBV5-6, TRBV5-1 and TRBV20-1 belonged to this group.

Germline V lookup: CDR1 SEHNR, CDR2 FQNEAQ (reference sequence). Trimming at V came to 5 bases and at J to 6 bases, leaving 8 bases not matched to a gene. This CDR3 is built from 15 residues. Prepared libraries of TCR beta cDNA carried unique molecular identifiers. Each batch of roughly 0.9 to 10 million T cells produced roughly 0.5 million cDNA molecules. TCRdb called the PCR reads again in MiXCR, with one record for every CDR3 protein. The table lists a few hundred thousand distinct CDR3 sequences, 30% to 45% of them singletons. The receptor comes from a girl aged 10 to 17 with multiple sclerosis. The rearrangement joins TRBV7-9 to TRBJ1-5; TRBD1 matches 9 bases. What was sequenced was blood. In nucleotides, the CDR3 is TGTGCCAGCAGCCAACAGGGGGCGTCGGGTCAGCCCCAGCATTTT. This encodes CASSQQGASGQPQHF.